This record concerns one T cell receptor beta chain sequence. Its antigen is not known. The source of the sample is a study of cytomegalovirus exposure and HLA in healthy donors. For the study at large: A prior study identified 100 million to 130 million unique TCR beta sequences from 190 million or so T cells. General study points: Later work associated 17,000 or so TCR beta sequences with HLA alleles at 0.05 false discovery rate. Across all donors, roughly uniform sequencing depth was an assumption of the presence/absence analyses. Later analysis demonstrated an association between a missense DCLRE1C variant and TCR beta V- and J-gene trimming.

In the PCR, 60 Vbeta and 13 Jbeta primers were used. The method was immunoSEQ multiplex PCR; TCRdb's version includes in-frame clones alone and lacks a portion of them. The data contain over 50,000 clones, over 65% of them singletons. The sample was PBMCs. This receptor was identified in a man aged 35 to 55 in good health and CMV-seropositive.

The CDR3 here is CASSPGGKGDQPQHF. The CDR3 DNA reads TGTGCCAGCTCACCTGGGGGGAAGGGTGATCAGCCCCAGCATTTT. The V call is TRBV18, the J call TRBJ1-5; a weak D match, TRBD1 (5 bases). Trimming pared 3 bases from V and 5 bases from J, leaving 14 bases between. The germline V gene encodes CDR1 KGHSH and CDR2 LQKENI. The CDR3 extends over 15 amino acids.